Presented here are 19 T cell receptor beta chains from one specimen sequenced in a study of shared clonotypes between healthy human individuals. Profiling relied on immunoSEQ multiplex PCR, and the TCRdb table lists in-frame clones only, not all of them. The table includes around 2.1 million clones, 90% to 97% detected once. The sequenced sample consisted of naive CD4+ T cells sorted from blood. Subset reported: CD45RA+ positively selected. These receptors were taken from a man aged 18-30 years in good health.

This chain joins TRBV28 and TRBJ1-1; D possibly corresponds to TRBD1 (6 bases). This CDR3 spans 13 amino acids. V was pared by 7 bases and J by 5 bases, with 14 bases between. CDR1 and CDR2 (germline): MDHEN, SYDVKM. The CDR3: CASIEEGGTEAFF. In DNA form, the CDR3 reads TGTGCCAGCATCGAGGAGGGGGGAACTGAAGCTTTCTTT.

This clone appeared once. The V and J genes are TRBV10-1 and TRBJ2-7; D call uncertain. V lost 1 base, J lost 5 bases, and 18 bases lay in between. The CDR3 spans 16 residues. The germline V gene encodes CDR1 WNHNN and CDR2 SYGVQD (reference sequence). The CDR3 DNA sequence: TGCGCCAGCAGTGAGTTTCGATTATCTAGAGTCCACGAGCAGTACTTC. This gives the protein CASSEFRLSRVHEQYF.

The chain employs TRBV7-2 and TRBJ2-7, with D hard to call. CDR1 and CDR2 from the germline V gene are SGHTA and FQGNSA. The V end was cut by 5 bases, the J end by 0 bases, with 14 bases between. This CDR3 has 15 residues. The CDR3 bases are TGTGCCAGCAGCCCGCGAGGTACCCTCTCCTACGAGCAGTACTTC. It encodes CASSPRGTLSYEQYF.

The gene calls are TRBV14 and TRBJ2-5, with D perhaps matching TRBD2 (5 bases). The CDR3 is 14 residues long. The V and J ends lost 1 base and 8 bases respectively, with 14 bases between them. Germline V gives CDR1 SGHDN, CDR2 FVKESK. The CDR3 nucleotides read TGTGCCAGCAGCCAAGTAGCTAGCCGGGCTACCCAGTACTTC. Protein: CASSQVASRATQYF.

The chain combines TRBV27 with TRBJ1-4; 7 bases fit TRBD1. This CDR3 contains 14 residues. The trim removed 2 bases at V and 7 bases at J, leaving 4 bases unmatched. Germline CDR1 reads MNHEY; CDR2 reads SMNVEV (reference sequence). The chain's CDR3 is CASSLLAGGEKLFF. CDR3 bases: TGTGCCAGCAGTTTACTAGCAGGGGGTGAAAAACTGTTTTTT.

The CDR3 DNA reads as TGTGCCACCAGCAGTGGAGCGCCGAACACCGGGGAGCTGTTTTTT. Protein product: CATSSGAPNTGELFF. The gene calls are TRBV15 and TRBJ2-2; D remains unclear. CDR1 and CDR2 from the germline V gene are LNHNV and YYDKDF (reference sequence). The CDR3 spans 15 residues. V was clipped by 3 bases and J by 0 bases, with 8 bases between them.

The chain combines TRBV5-1 with TRBJ2-7; D uncertain. The CDR3 is 14 residues long. The germline V gene encodes CDR1 SGHRS and CDR2 YFSETQ. Trimming left V 2 bases short and J 0 bases short, with 9 bases between. This CDR3 reads CASSFYSGSYEQYF. DNA for the CDR3: TGCGCCAGCAGCTTTTATTCGGGCTCCTACGAGCAGTACTTC.

The V gene is TRBV14, the J gene TRBJ2-1; TRBD2 matches 11 bases. There are 16 residues in the CDR3. With 5 bases clipped from V and 4 bases from J, the junction kept 7 bases outside the gene matches. In germline, CDR1 is SGHDN, CDR2 FVKESK. The CDR3 is CASSTRLAGTYNEQFF. The CDR3 DNA reads as TGTGCCAGCAGCACCCGACTAGCGGGGACATACAATGAGCAGTTCTTC.

This clone has only one observation. The rearrangement joins TRBV7-2 to TRBJ2-1; 9 nucleotides line up with TRBD2. Unmatched junction bases numbered 9, after V lost 5 bases and J lost 7 bases. From germline, CDR1 is SGHTA and CDR2 FQGNSA. The CDR3 length is 15 residues. CDR3 nucleotides: TGTGCCAGCAGCCCCCGCGCGGGAGGGGGAAATGAGCAGTTCTTC. It specifies CASSPRAGGGNEQFF.

This sequence joins TRBV27 and TRBJ2-5; maybe TRBD2 (6 bases). CDR3 length equals 14 residues. V dropped 10 bases and J dropped 1 base, with 16 bases sitting between them. Germline V gene data show CDR1 as MNHEY and CDR2 as SMNVEV (reference sequence). The CDR3 sequence: CATRLAGSQETQYF. CDR3 bases: TGTGCCACCCGGTTGGCGGGGTCCCAAGAGACCCAGTACTTC.

Details on this clone: Other DNA sequences of this sample code for an identical CDR3. The chain has TRBV18 and TRBJ2-7; D gene unclear. The CDR3 sequence is 14 residues long. CDR1 KGHSH and CDR2 LQKENI come from the germline V gene. The germline V and J ends were trimmed by 4 bases and 0 bases, with 10 bases remaining between them. CDR3 bases: TGTGCCAGCTCACGGGCAGGAAGCTCCTACGAGCAGTACTTC. It is translated as CASSRAGSSYEQYF.

The chain uses TRBV6-5 and TRBJ1-2; a possible D gene is TRBD1 (5 bases). Trimming cost V 5 bases and J 6 bases, with 7 bases left between them. Germline V gives CDR1 MNHEY, CDR2 SVGAGI. The CDR3 sequence is 11 residues long. The CDR3 sequence: CASSPGNGYTF. The CDR3 bases are TGTGCCAGCAGTCCAGGGAATGGCTACACCTTC.

This chain links TRBV27 with TRBJ1-4; D not certain. The germline gives CDR1 MNHEY, CDR2 SMNVEV (reference sequence). The CDR3 runs 14 residues. Trimming removed 6 bases at V and 0 bases at J, with 8 bases between. The CDR3 loop reads CASSPWATNEKLFF. CDR3 in DNA: TGTGCCAGCAGCCCGTGGGCAACTAATGAAAAACTGTTTTTT.

The chain couples TRBV7-2 to TRBJ1-2; TRBD1 aligns across 11 bases. Trimming removed 4 bases from V and 8 bases from J; junction bases left unmatched: 9. The CDR3 totals 15 residues. Per the germline V gene, CDR1 is SGHTA and CDR2 is FQGNSA. The CDR3, as DNA: TGTGCCAGCAGCTACAGGACAGGGGGCGGATCCGGCTACACCTTC. It specifies CASSYRTGGGSGYTF.

The chain is built from TRBV29-1 and TRBJ1-1, with 10 positions matching TRBD1. The CDR3 has 13 amino acids. V lost 5 bases, J lost 3 bases, and 3 bases stayed unmatched. The germline V gene has CDR1 SQVTM and CDR2 ANQGSEA. The CDR3 here is CSVTGQGDTEAFF. The CDR3 DNA sequence: TGCAGCGTTACAGGACAGGGGGACACTGAAGCTTTCTTT.

This clone was seen a single time. This chain joins TRBV4-3 and TRBJ2-2; D perhaps matches TRBD2 (6 bases). Germline CDR1 reads LGHNA; CDR2 reads YSLEER. The V end lost 0 bases, the J end lost 4 bases, and 12 bases lay between the germline ends. The CDR3 has 16 residues. CDR3 nucleotide sequence: TGCGCCAGCAGCCAAGAGTGGGGGAGGTTCACCGGGGAGCTGTTTTTT. It translates to CASSQEWGRFTGELFF.

The chain carries TRBV10-2 and TRBJ2-7; no definite D call. Deletions cut 3 bases from V and 6 bases from J, with 6 bases between. The germline gives CDR1 WSHSY, CDR2 SAAADI. The CDR3 is 11 residues long. Written as DNA, the CDR3 is TGCGCCAGCAGTGATTATGGCGAGCAGTACTTC. It specifies CASSDYGEQYF.

On this clone: In the same sample, other DNA sequences code for this CDR3. V is TRBV7-3 and J is TRBJ2-1, with 11 bases matching TRBD2. V lost 3 bases to trimming and J lost 7 bases; unmatched junction nucleotides: 5. The germline V gene has CDR1 SGHTA and CDR2 FQGTGA. This CDR3 contains 15 residues. The CDR3 DNA is TGTGCCAGCAGCTTTAGCGGGGGGGCTTATAATGAGCAGTTCTTC. Encoded protein: CASSFSGGAYNEQFF.

Concerning this clone: Other DNA sequences in this sample translate to the same CDR3. The chain is built from TRBV5-1 and TRBJ2-1; no reliable D call. V was clipped by 2 bases and J by 0 bases, with 6 bases between them. The CDR3 spans 14 residues. CDR1 SGHRS and CDR2 YFSETQ come from the germline V gene. CDR3 nucleotide sequence: TGCGCCAGCAGCTTAGGAAGCTCCTACAATGAGCAGTTCTTC. Amino acids: CASSLGSSYNEQFF.